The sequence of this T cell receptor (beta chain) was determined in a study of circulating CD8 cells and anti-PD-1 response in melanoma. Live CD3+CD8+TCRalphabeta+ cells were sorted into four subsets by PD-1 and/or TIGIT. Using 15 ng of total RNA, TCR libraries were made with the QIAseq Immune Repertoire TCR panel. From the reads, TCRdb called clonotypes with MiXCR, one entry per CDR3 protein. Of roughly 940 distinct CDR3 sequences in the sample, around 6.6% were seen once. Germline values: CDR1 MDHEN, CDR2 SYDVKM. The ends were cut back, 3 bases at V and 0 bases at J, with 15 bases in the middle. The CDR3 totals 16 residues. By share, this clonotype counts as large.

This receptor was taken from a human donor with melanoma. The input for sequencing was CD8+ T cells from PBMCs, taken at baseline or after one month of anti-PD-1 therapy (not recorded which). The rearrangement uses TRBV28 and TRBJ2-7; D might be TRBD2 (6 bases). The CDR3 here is CASSFPTGTVSYEQYF. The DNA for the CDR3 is TGTGCCAGCAGTTTTCCAACCGGGACTGTCTCCTACGAGCAGTACTTC.